Following are 25 T cell receptor beta chains from one sample sequenced in a study of T cells in tuberculosis (dated 2018 in TCRdb). PBMC were thawed, rested overnight, stained with a GMM-loaded CD1B tetramer, a Live/Dead dye and anti-CD3, and then sorted on a FACS Aria II. CD1B tetramers were loaded with C32 glucose monomycolate purified from Rhodococcus equi. Library preparation used the immunoSEQ multiplex PCR assay. This is the immuneACCESS table as TCRdb keeps it, with only in-frame sequences that have V and J called. A part of the clones is gone; compared with another copy, unresolved V genes explain less than half, and the rest is unexplained. The sample table records 88,000 or so clones; approximately 91% of these occur just once. Approximately 2% of the sample is held by the ten biggest clonotypes. The sample comprised CD1b-GMM tetramer-negative cells sorted from PBMCs. The sample's cell subset or site label, in plain terms: T cells not binding CD1B-GMM tetramer, sorted from same donor. The receptor source for this set is an adult woman with latent tuberculosis.

The CDR3 DNA is TGTGCCAGCAGCTTAGCGCTTGACAGGGGCCTGAGCTCCTACAATGAGCAGTTCTTC. This encodes CASSLALDRGLSSYNEQFF. J is TRBJ2-1 and V is TRBV7-2, with TRBD1 matching 8 bases. The length of the CDR3 is 19 residues. With 0 bases clipped from V and 0 bases from J, the junction kept 10 bases outside the gene matches. CDR1 is SGHTA, CDR2 FQGNSA, per germline.

The chain carries TRBV7-9 and TRBJ2-3; unclear D gene. V shed 5 bases and J shed 1 base, with 16 bases lying between them. This CDR3 spans 16 amino acids. Germline loops: CDR1 SEHNR, CDR2 FQNEAQ (reference sequence). CDR3 protein: CASSQLLNFGTDTQYF. CDR3 DNA: TGTGCCAGCAGCCAATTACTTAACTTTGGCACAGATACGCAGTATTTT.

The chain couples TRBV27 to TRBJ2-7; TRBD1 might be the D (6 bases). Germline assignment: CDR1 MNHEY and CDR2 SMNVEV (reference sequence). The CDR3 is 14 residues long. Trimming left V 0 bases short and J 4 bases short, with 10 bases between. The CDR3 DNA reads as TGTGCCAGCAGTTTATCGATAGGGGGTTACGAGCAGTACGTC. Its protein is CASSLSIGGYEQYV.

The V and J genes are TRBV28 and TRBJ2-5; no clear D gene. Germline values: CDR1 MDHEN, CDR2 SYDVKM. Trimming left V 1 base short and J 5 bases short, with 5 bases between. This CDR3 contains 12 residues. The CDR3 loop reads CASSLSSETQYF. The CDR3 DNA is TGTGCCAGCAGTTTATCCTCGGAGACCCAGTACTTC.

This clone was seen only a few times. The chain couples TRBV2 to TRBJ1-6; no reliable D call. Germline V gene lookup returns CDR1 SNHLY and CDR2 FYNNEI. The CDR3 consists of 15 residues. V lost 6 bases to trimming and J lost 1 base, with 10 bases between them. In nucleotides, the CDR3 is TGTGCCAGCAGGCAGGAAACATCCTATAATTCACCCCTCCACTTT. This gives the protein CASRQETSYNSPLHF. Drawing the rest from reference TRBV2 and TRBJ1-6, the complete variable domain is EPEVTQTPSHQVTQMGQEVILRCVPISNHLYFYWYRQILGQKVEFLVSFYNNEISEKSEIFDDQFSVERPDGSNFTLKIRSTKLEDSAMYFCASRQETSYNSPLHFGNGTRLTVT.

In this sample, this clone turned up a few times. The gene calls are TRBV6-1 and TRBJ2-3; tentatively, D is TRBD1 (6 bases). V lost 2 bases and J lost 3, with 12 bases in between. This CDR3 contains 15 residues. Per the germline V gene, CDR1 is MNHNS and CDR2 is SASEGT. The CDR3 region is CASSEWVRGTDTQYF. CDR3 coding DNA: TGTGCCAGCAGTGAATGGGTTAGGGGGACAGATACGCAGTATTTT.

CDR3 sequence reads: CASSLAHINEPQHF. DNA of the CDR3: TGTGCCAGCAGCTTGGCCCACATCAACGAGCCCCAGCATTTT. The chain combines TRBV7-9 with TRBJ1-5; D is undetermined. This CDR3 region has 14 residues. Between the trimmed V and J ends, which lost 3 bases and 8 bases, there was a span of 14 bases. CDR1 is SEHNR, CDR2 FQNEAQ, per germline (reference sequence).

The V and J genes are TRBV4-2 and TRBJ2-3, with TRBD2 identical over 11 bases. The germline V gene encodes CDR1 LGHNA and CDR2 YNFKEQ. Trimming at V came to 2 bases and at J to 0 bases, leaving 13 bases not matched to a gene. The CDR3 contains 20 residues. The CDR3 DNA is TGTGCCAGCAGCCAAAATTTGGTAGCGGGGGGGCTCGGGAGCACAGATACGCAGTATTTT. It yields the protein CASSQNLVAGGLGSTDTQYF.

The genes are TRBV5-6 and TRBJ1-4, with unresolved D. Per the germline V gene, CDR1 is SGHDT and CDR2 is YYEEEE. V was cut by 4 bases and J by 5 bases, with 24 bases left in between. This CDR3 comprises 18 residues. The CDR3, as DNA: TGTGCCAGCAGCCCCCCGCTTAATACGGTCGGGATGAATGAAAAACTGTTTTTT. Residues: CASSPPLNTVGMNEKLFF. Based on the CDR3 plus reference TRBV5-6 and TRBJ1-4, the full variable domain is DAGVTQSPTHLIKTRGQQVTLRCSPKSGHDTVSWYQQALGQGPQFIFQYYEEEERQRGNFPDRFSGHQFPNYSSELNVNALLLGDSALYLCASSPPLNTVGMNEKLFFGSGTQLSVL.

This clone was seen once. The chain couples TRBV5-8 to TRBJ2-3; D may be TRBD2 (6 bases). In germline, CDR1 is SGHTS, CDR2 YDEGEE. With 1 base removed from V and 0 bases from J, the gap between germline ends came to 9 bases. The length of the CDR3 is 15 residues. The CDR3 protein is CASSLWGGSTDTQYF. CDR3 DNA sequence: TGTGCCAGCAGCTTGTGGGGAGGTAGCACAGATACGCAGTATTTT.

This clone was seen once. The J gene is TRBJ2-3, the V gene TRBV15; 11 bases agree with TRBD1. V shed 5 bases and J 6 bases; nucleotides not matched to a gene: 10. Germline loops: CDR1 LNHNV, CDR2 YYDKDF (reference sequence). The CDR3 has 16 amino acids. CDR3 residues: CATSATGTGGGDTQYF. The CDR3 nucleotides read TGTGCCACCAGCGCGACAGGGACAGGGGGAGGGGATACGCAGTATTTT.

This chain links TRBV19 with TRBJ1-1; 7 bases agree with TRBD1. With 6 bases clipped from V and 1 base from J, the junction kept 5 bases outside the gene matches. CDR3 length: 14 amino acids. Germline V gene data show CDR1 as LNHDA and CDR2 as SQIVND (reference sequence). Here the CDR3 DNA reads TGTGCCAGTAGATACGGGACAGAGAACACTGAAGCTTTCTTT. Its translation: CASRYGTENTEAFF.

The rearrangement links TRBV5-1 to TRBJ1-2, with D unresolved. The CDR3 consists of 14 residues. Germline values: CDR1 SGHRS, CDR2 YFSETQ. Trimming left V 2 bases short and J 0 bases short, with 8 bases between. The chain's CDR3 is CASSFRGPNYGYTF. DNA for the CDR3: TGCGCCAGCAGCTTCAGAGGCCCTAACTATGGCTACACCTTC.

The chain recombines TRBV28 with TRBJ2-7; 7 positions agree with TRBD1. V lost 3 bases and J lost 5; bases outside the gene matches: 7. This CDR3 region has 14 residues. Germline V gene sequence: CDR1 MDHEN, CDR2 SYDVKM. The CDR3 nucleotides read TGTGCCAGCAGTTTTGCACAGGGGCGGAACGAGCAGTACTTC. Amino acids: CASSFAQGRNEQYF.

J is TRBJ2-5 and V is TRBV7-2; 7 positions match TRBD1. The CDR3 contains 12 residues. Germline trimming cut 0 bases from V and 8 bases from J; bases unmatched to any gene: 0. Germline CDR1 reads SGHTA; CDR2 reads FQGNSA. The CDR3 protein is CASSLAGGTQYF. Written as DNA, the CDR3 is TGTGCCAGCAGCTTAGCAGGGGGCACCCAGTACTTC. The variable domain in full, completed from reference TRBV7-2 and TRBJ2-5, reads GAGVSQSPSNKVTEKGKDVELRCDPISGHTALYWYRQSLGQGLEFLIYFQGNSAPDKSGLPSDRFSAERTGGSVSTLTIQRTQQEDSAVYLCASSLAGGTQYFGPGTRLLVL.

The gene calls are TRBV5-4 and TRBJ2-7, with D possibly being TRBD1 (5 bases). Germline V lookup: CDR1 SGHNT, CDR2 YYREEE (reference sequence). V was clipped by 4 bases and J by 1 base, with 15 bases between them. This CDR3 comprises 15 residues. CDR3 region: CASSEVGAQSYEQYF. DNA of the CDR3: TGTGCCAGCAGCGAGGTTGGGGCGCAGTCCTACGAGCAGTACTTC.

The chain recombines TRBV27 with TRBJ1-1; D perhaps matches TRBD1 (6 bases). Trimming removed 6 bases at V and 1 base at J, with 12 bases between. CDR1 is MNHEY, CDR2 SMNVEV, per germline (reference sequence). This CDR3 comprises 14 residues. The CDR3 region is CASRGAVPNTEAFF. In DNA form, the CDR3 reads TGTGCCAGCAGGGGGGCAGTGCCGAACACTGAAGCTTTCTTT.

The CDR3 DNA reads as TGTGCCAGCTCACCCGAGATGGGGCGGGAAAAACTGTTTTTT. It yields the protein CASSPEMGREKLFF. The rearrangement links TRBV18 to TRBJ1-4; TRBD1 might be the D (5 bases). V lost 3 bases, J lost 8 bases, and 13 bases lay in between. CDR1 and CDR2 from the germline V gene are KGHSH and LQKENI. The CDR3 is made up of 14 amino acids.

CDR3 DNA sequence: TGTGCCAGCAGCCTCGGGCTAGCCGAAGATACGCAGTATTTT. Translating it yields CASSLGLAEDTQYF. The chain recombines TRBV7-9 with TRBJ2-3; weak D call: TRBD2 (5 bases). V lost 5 bases, J lost 5 bases, and 14 bases lay in between. The CDR3 is 14 residues long. Looked up from germline, CDR1 is SEHNR and CDR2 is FQNEAQ (reference sequence).

The chain couples TRBV19 to TRBJ2-5; 13 positions agree with TRBD2. Trimming at V came to 5 bases and at J to 6 bases, leaving 12 bases not matched to a gene. This CDR3 region has 17 residues. Per germline, CDR1 LNHDA and CDR2 SQIVND (reference sequence). The CDR3 protein is CASSGGLAGLIGKTQYF. Here the CDR3 DNA reads TGTGCCAGTAGTGGGGGACTAGCGGGACTTATTGGGAAGACCCAGTACTTC.

This chain links TRBV25-1 with TRBJ1-2; TRBD1 agrees at 7 bases. The CDR3 has 12 residues. The V gene's germline CDR1 is MGHDK and CDR2 SYGVNS. With 6 bases clipped from V and 4 bases from J, the junction kept 2 bases outside the gene matches. The CDR3 nucleotides are TGTGCCAGCAGGCAGGGGGGCTATGGCTACACCTTC. Residues: CASRQGGYGYTF.

The chain couples TRBV14 to TRBJ2-3, with 9 bases lining up with TRBD2. With V trimmed by 7 bases and J by 8 bases, 7 bases remained unmatched. Germline CDR1 reads SGHDN; CDR2 reads FVKESK. The CDR3 runs 13 residues. The CDR3 spells CASNPSGKGTQYF. The CDR3 region has the DNA TGTGCCAGCAACCCTAGCGGGAAGGGTACGCAGTATTTT.

CDR3 amino acids: CASSLRTGEEKLFF. CDR3 sequence (DNA): TGCGCCAGCAGCTTGAGGACAGGGGAGGAAAAACTGTTTTTT. This chain joins TRBV5-1 and TRBJ1-4; 9 nucleotides line up with TRBD1. J lost 8 bases, V lost 1 base, and 3 bases had no gene match. Germline V gene data show CDR1 as SGHRS and CDR2 as YFSETQ. The CDR3 has 14 amino acids. Drawing the rest from reference TRBV5-1 and TRBJ1-4, the complete variable domain is KAGVTQTPRYLIKTRGQQVTLSCSPISGHRSVSWYQQTPGQGLQFLFEYFSETQRNKGNFPGRFSGRQFSNSRSEMNVSTLELGDSALYLCASSLRTGEEKLFFGSGTQLSVL.

This rearrangement joins TRBV11-2 to TRBJ2-5, with TRBD2 matching over 11 bases. CDR1 SGHAT and CDR2 FQNNGV come from the germline V gene. The CDR3 is 17 residues long. Trimming removed 4 bases from V and 4 bases from J; junction bases left unmatched: 11. In DNA, the CDR3 is TGTGCCAGCAGCTCTGGGGTAGCGGGGGGGCCTACAGAGACCCAGTACTTC. Translating gives CASSSGVAGGPTETQYF.

Only one count was recorded for this clone. The chain carries TRBV10-2 and TRBJ1-5; TRBD1 matches at 11 bases. The germline V gene encodes CDR1 WSHSY and CDR2 SAAADI. CDR3 length equals 14 residues. The trim removed 5 bases at V and 4 bases at J, leaving 1 base unmatched. CDR3 protein: CASSRDRGNQPQHF. Written as DNA, the CDR3 is TGCGCCAGCAGTAGGGACAGGGGGAATCAGCCCCAGCATTTT.